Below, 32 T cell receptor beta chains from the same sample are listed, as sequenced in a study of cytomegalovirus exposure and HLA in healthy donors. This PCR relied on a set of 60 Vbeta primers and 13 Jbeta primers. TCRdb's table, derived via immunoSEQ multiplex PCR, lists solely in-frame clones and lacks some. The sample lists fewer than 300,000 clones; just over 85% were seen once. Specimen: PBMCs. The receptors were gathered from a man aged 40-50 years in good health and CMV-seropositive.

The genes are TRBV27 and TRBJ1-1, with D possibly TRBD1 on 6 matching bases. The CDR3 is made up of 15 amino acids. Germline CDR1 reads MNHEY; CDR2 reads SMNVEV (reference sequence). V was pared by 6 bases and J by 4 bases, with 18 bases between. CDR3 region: CASRSFLDRSTEAFF. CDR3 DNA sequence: TGTGCCAGCAGAAGTTTCCTCGACAGGAGCACTGAAGCTTTCTTT.

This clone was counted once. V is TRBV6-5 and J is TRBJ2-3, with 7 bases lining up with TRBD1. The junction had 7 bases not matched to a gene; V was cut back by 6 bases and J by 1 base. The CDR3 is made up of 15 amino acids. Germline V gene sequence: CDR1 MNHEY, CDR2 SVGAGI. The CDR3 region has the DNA TGTGCCAGCAGCCACAATGACAGGGGCACAGATACGCAGTATTTT. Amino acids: CASSHNDRGTDTQYF.

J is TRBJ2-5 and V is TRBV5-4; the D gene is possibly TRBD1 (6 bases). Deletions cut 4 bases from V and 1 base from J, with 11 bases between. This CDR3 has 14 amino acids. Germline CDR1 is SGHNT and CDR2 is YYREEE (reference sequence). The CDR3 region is CASSLDRIQETQYF. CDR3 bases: TGTGCCAGCAGCCTAGACAGGATCCAAGAGACCCAGTACTTC.

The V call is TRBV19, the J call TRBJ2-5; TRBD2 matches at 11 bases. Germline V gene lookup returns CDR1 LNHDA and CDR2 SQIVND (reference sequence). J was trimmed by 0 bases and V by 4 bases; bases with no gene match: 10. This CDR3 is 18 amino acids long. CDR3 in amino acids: CASSTHGTSGLYQETQYF. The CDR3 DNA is TGTGCCAGTAGTACGCATGGGACTAGCGGATTATACCAAGAGACCCAGTACTTC. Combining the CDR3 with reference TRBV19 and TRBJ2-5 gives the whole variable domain DGGITQSPKYLFRKEGQNVTLSCEQNLNHDAMYWYRQDPGQGLRLIYYSQIVNDFQKGDIAEGYSVSREKKESFPLTVTSAQKNPTAFYLCASSTHGTSGLYQETQYFGPGTRLLVL.

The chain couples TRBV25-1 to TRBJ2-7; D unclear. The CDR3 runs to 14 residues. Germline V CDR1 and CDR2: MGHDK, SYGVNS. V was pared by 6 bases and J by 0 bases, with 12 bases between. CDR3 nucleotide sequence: TGTGCCAGCAGCCCAATTAGAAGCTCCTACGAGCAGTACTTC. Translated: CASSPIRSSYEQYF.

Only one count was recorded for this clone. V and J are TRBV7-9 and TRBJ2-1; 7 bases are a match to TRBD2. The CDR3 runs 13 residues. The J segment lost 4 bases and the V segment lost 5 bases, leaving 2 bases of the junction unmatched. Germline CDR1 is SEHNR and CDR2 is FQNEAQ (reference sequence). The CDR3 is CASSTGLYNEQFF. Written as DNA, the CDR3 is TGTGCCAGCAGCACGGGACTATACAATGAGCAGTTCTTC.

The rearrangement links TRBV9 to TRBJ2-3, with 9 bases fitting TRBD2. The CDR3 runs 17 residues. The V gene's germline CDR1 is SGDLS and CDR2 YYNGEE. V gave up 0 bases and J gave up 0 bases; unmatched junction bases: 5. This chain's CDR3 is CASSVEKTSGSTDTQYF. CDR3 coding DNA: TGTGCCAGCAGCGTAGAGAAGACTAGCGGTAGCACAGATACGCAGTATTTT.

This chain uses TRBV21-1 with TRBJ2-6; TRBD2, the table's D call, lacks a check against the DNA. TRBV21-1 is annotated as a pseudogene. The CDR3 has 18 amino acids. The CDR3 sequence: CASVMSPAGVSGANVLTF. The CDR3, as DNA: TGTGCCAGCGTCATGAGTCCAGCGGGAGTTTCTGGGGCCAACGTCCTGACTTTC.

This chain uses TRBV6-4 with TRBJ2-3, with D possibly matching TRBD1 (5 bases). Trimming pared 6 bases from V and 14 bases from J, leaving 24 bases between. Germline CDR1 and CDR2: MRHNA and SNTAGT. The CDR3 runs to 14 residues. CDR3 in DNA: TGTGCCAGCAGGGCACTCCGACAGCGCGAAACGGCGTATTTT. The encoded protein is CASRALRQRETAYF.

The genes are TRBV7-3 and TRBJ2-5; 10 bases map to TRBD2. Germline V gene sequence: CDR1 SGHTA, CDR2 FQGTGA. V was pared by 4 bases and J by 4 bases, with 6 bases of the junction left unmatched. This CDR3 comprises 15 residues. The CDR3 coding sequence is TGTGCCAGCAGCTCATACGGACTAGCGGCAGAGACCCAGTACTTC. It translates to CASSSYGLAAETQYF.

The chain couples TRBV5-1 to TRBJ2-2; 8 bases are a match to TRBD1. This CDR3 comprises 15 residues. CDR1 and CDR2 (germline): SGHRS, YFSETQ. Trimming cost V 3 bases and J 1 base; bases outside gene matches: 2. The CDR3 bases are TGCGCCAGCAGCTGGACAGGGTTGAACACCGGGGAGCTGTTTTTT. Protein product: CASSWTGLNTGELFF. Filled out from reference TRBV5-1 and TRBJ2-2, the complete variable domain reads KAGVTQTPRYLIKTRGQQVTLSCSPISGHRSVSWYQQTPGQGLQFLFEYFSETQRNKGNFPGRFSGRQFSNSRSEMNVSTLELGDSALYLCASSWTGLNTGELFFGEGSRLTVL.

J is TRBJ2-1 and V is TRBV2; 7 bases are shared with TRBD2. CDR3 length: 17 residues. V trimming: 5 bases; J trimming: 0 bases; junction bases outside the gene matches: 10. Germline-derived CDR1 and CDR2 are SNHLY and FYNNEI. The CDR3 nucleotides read TGTGCCAGCAGTCAAACCTCTAGCGGAGGCTCCTACAATGAGCAGTTCTTC. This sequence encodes CASSQTSSGGSYNEQFF.

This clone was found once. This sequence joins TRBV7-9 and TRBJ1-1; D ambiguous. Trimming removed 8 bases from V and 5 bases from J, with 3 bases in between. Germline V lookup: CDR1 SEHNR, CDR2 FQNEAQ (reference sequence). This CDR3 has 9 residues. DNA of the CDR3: TGTGCCAGCCCAACTGAAGCTTTCTTT. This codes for CASPTEAFF. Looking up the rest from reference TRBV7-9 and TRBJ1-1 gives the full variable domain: DTGVSQNPRHKITKRGQNVTFRCDPISEHNRLYWYRQTLGQGPEFLTYFQNEAQLEKSRLLSDRFSAERPKGSFSTLEIQRTEQGDSAMYLCASPTEAFFGQGTRLTVV.

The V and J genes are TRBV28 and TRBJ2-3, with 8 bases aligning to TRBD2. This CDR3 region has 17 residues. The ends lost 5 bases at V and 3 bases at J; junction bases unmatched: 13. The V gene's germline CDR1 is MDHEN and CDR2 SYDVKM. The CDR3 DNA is TGTGCCAGCAGTATTCCCGGGACTAGGATTTTAACAGATACGCAGTATTTT. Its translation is CASSIPGTRILTDTQYF.

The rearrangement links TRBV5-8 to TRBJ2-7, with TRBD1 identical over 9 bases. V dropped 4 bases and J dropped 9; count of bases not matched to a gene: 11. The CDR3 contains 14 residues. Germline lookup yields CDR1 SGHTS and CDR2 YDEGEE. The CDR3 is CASSGRTGEGVQYF. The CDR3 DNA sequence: TGTGCCAGCAGCGGACGGACAGGGGAAGGGGTGCAGTACTTC.

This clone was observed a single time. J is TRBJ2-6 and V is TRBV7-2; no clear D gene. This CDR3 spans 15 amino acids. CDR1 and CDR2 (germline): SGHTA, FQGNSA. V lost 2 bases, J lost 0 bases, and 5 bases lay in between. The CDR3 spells CASSLLDSGANVLTF. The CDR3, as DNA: TGTGCCAGCAGCTTATTAGACTCTGGGGCCAACGTCCTGACTTTC.

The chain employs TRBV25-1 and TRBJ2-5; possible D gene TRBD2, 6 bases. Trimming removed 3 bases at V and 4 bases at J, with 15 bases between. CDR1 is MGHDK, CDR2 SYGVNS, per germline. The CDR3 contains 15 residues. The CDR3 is CASSEGGRGGETQYF. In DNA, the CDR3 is TGTGCCAGCAGTGAGGGAGGACGGGGAGGAGAGACCCAGTACTTC.

Here the CDR3 DNA reads TGCGCCAGCAGCCAAGAACCCGACAGGGCCCCGAACACTGAAGCTTTCTTT. Its protein product is CASSQEPDRAPNTEAFF. The V and J genes are TRBV4-3 and TRBJ1-1, with 7 bases fitting TRBD1. V lost 0 bases, J lost 1 base, and 8 bases stayed unmatched. Germline V gene data show CDR1 as LGHNA and CDR2 as YSLEER. This CDR3 comprises 17 residues.

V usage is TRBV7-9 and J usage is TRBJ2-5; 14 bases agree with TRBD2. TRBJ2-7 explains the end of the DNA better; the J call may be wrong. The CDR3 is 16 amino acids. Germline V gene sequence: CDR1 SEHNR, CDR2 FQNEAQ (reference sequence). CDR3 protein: CASSLQGLAGVNEQYF. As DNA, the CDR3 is TGTGCCAGCAGCTTGCAGGGACTAGCGGGAGTAAACGAGCAGTACTTC.

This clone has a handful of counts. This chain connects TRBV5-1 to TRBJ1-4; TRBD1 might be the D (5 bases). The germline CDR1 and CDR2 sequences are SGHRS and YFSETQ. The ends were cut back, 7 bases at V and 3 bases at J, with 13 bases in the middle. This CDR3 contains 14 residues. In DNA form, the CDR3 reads TGCGCCAGCGCTGTGGCAGGGCCTAATGAAAAACTGTTTTTT. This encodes CASAVAGPNEKLFF.

CDR3 in amino acids: CASSLGGAQDTQYF. CDR3 in DNA: TGTGCCAGCAGCCTCGGCGGAGCCCAAGATACGCAGTATTTT. The rearrangement uses TRBV14 and TRBJ2-3; no definite D call. Germline lookup yields CDR1 SGHDN and CDR2 FVKESK. CDR3 length: 14 residues. The V gene lost 4 bases and the J gene lost 5 bases, with 13 bases spanning the gap.

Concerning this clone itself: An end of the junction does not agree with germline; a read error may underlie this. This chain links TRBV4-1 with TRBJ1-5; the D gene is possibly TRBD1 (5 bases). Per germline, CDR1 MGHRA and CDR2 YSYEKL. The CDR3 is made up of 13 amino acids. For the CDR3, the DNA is TGCACCAGCAGCCTCGGGGGGAGTCAGCCCCAGCATTTT. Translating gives CTSSLGGSQPQHF.

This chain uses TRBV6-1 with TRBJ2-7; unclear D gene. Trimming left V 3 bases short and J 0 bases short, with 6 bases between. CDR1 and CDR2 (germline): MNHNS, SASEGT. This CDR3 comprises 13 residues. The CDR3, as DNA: TGTGCCAGCAGTGACCAGGACTCCTACGAGCAGTACTTC. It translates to CASSDQDSYEQYF.

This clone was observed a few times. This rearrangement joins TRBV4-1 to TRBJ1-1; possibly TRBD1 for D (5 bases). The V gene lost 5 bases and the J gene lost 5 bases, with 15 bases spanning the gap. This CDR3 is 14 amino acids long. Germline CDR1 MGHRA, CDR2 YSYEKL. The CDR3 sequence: CASSGSPGRTEAFF. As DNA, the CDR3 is TGCGCCAGCAGCGGATCCCCAGGGAGGACTGAAGCTTTCTTT.

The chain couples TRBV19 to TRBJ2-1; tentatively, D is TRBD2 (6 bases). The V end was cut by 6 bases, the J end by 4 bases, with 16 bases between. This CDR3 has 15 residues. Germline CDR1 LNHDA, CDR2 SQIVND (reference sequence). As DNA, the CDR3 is TGTGCCAGTAGAAGGAGGGAGGAACATTACAATGAGCAGTTCTTC. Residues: CASRRREEHYNEQFF.

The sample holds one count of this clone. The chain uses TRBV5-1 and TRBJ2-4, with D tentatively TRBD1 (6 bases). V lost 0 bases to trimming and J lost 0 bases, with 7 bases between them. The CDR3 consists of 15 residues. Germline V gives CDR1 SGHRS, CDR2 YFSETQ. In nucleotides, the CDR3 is TGCGCCAGCAGCTTGGGGGGGCTAGCCAAAAACATTCAGTACTTC. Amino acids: CASSLGGLAKNIQYF.

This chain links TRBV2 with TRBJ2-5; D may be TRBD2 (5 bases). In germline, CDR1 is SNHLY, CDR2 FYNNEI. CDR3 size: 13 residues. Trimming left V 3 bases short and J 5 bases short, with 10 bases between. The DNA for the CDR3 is TGTGCCAGCAGTGAGGAGGCAGCTGAGACCCAGTACTTC. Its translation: CASSEEAAETQYF.

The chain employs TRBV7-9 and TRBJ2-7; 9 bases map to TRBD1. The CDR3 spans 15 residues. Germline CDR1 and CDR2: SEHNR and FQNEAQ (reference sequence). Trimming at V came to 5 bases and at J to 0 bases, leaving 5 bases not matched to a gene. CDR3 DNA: TGTGCCAGCAGCCGGAGGGGACAGGGCTCCTACGAGCAGTACTTC. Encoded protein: CASSRRGQGSYEQYF.

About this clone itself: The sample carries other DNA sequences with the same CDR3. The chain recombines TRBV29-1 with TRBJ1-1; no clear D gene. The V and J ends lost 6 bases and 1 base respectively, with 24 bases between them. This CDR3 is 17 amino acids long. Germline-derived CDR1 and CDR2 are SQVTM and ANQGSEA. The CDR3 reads CSVSTSGERHTNTEAFF. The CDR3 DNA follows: TGCAGCGTGTCCACAAGTGGAGAACGGCATACGAACACTGAAGCTTTCTTT.

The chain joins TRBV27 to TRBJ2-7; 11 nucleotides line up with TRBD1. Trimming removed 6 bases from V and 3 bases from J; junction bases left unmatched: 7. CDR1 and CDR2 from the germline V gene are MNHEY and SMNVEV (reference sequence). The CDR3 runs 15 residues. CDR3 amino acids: CASRTGTGGFYEQYF. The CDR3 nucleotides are TGTGCCAGCAGAACCGGGACAGGGGGTTTCTACGAGCAGTACTTC.

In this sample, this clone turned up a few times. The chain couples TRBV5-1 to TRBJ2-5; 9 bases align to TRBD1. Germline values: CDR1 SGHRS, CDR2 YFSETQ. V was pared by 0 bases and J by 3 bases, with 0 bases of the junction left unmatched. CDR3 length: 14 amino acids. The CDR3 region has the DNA TGCGCCAGCAGCTTGGGACAGGGGGAAGAGACCCAGTACTTC. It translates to CASSLGQGEETQYF.

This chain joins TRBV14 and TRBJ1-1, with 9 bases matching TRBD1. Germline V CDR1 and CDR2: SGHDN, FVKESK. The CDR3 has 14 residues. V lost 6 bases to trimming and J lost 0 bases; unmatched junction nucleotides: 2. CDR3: CASRGQGMNTEAFF. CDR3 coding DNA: TGTGCCAGCAGAGGACAGGGGATGAACACTGAAGCTTTCTTT.